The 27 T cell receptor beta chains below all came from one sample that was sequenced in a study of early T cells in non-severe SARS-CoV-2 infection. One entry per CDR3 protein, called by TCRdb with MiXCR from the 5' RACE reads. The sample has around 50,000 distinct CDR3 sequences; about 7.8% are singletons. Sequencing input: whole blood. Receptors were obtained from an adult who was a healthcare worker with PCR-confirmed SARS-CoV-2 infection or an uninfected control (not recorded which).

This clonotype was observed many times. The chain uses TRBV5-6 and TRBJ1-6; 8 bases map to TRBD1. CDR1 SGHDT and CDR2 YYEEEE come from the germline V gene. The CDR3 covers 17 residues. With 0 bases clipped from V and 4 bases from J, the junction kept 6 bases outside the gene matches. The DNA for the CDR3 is TGTGCCAGCAGCTTGGGGGGACAGGCCGCGTATAATTCACCCCTCCACTTT. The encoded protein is CASSLGGQAAYNSPLHF.

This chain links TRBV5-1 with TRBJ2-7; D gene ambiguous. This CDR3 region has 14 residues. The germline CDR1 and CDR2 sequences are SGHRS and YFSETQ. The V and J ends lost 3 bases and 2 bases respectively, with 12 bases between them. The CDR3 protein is CASSYSTGPYEQYF. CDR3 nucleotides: TGCGCCAGCAGCTACTCGACGGGTCCCTACGAGCAGTACTTC.

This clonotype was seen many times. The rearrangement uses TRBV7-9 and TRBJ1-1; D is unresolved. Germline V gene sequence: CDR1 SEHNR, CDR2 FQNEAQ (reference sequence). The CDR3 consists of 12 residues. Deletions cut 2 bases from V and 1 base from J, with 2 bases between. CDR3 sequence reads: CASSLQNTEAFF. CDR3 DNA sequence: TGTGCCAGCAGCTTACAGAACACTGAAGCTTTCTTT.

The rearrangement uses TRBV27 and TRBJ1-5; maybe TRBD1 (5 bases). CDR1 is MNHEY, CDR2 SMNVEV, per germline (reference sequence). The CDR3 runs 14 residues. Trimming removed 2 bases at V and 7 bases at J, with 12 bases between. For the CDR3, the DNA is TGTGCCAGCAGTTTAACGGCAGGGTGGCAGCCCCAGCATTTT. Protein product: CASSLTAGWQPQHF.

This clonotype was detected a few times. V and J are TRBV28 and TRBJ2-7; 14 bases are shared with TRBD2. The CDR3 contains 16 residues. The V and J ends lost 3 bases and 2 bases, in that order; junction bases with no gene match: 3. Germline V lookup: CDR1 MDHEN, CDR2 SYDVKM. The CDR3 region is CASSFAGLAGAYEQYF. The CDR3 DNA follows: TGTGCCAGCAGTTTCGCGGGACTAGCGGGGGCCTACGAGCAGTACTTC.

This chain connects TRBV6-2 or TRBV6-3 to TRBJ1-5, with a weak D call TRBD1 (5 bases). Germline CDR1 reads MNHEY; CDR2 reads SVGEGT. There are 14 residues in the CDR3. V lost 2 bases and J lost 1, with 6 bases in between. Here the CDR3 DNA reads TGTGCCAGCAGTTACGGGGACAGCAATCAGCCCCAGCATTTT. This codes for CASSYGDSNQPQHF.

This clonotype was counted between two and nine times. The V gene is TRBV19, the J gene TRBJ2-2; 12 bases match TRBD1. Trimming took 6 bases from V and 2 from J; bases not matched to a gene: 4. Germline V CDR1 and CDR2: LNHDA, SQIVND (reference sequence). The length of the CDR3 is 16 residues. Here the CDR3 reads CASSGTGGLNTGELFF. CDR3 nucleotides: TGTGCCAGTAGCGGGACAGGGGGCCTAAACACCGGGGAGCTGTTTTTT.

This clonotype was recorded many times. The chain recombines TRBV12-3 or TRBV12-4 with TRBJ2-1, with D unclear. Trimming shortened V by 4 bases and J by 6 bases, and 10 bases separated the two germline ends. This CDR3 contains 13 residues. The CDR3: CASSSSQFNEQFF. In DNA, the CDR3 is TGTGCCAGCAGTTCCAGCCAGTTCAATGAGCAGTTCTTC.

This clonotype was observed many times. CDR3 nucleotide sequence: TGTGCCAGCAGTACGGGGGGGAGCAATCAGCCCCAGCATTTT. Translating it yields CASSTGGSNQPQHF. This chain links TRBV12-3 or TRBV12-4 with TRBJ1-5; D perhaps matches TRBD1 (5 bases). This CDR3 region has 14 residues. V was clipped by 5 bases and J by 1 base, with 9 bases between them.

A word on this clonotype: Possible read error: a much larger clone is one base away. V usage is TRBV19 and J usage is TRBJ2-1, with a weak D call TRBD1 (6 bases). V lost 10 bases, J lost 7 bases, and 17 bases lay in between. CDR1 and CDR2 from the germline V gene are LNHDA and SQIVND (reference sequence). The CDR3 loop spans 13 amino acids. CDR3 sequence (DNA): TGTGCCACCGGGACATGGGGTTTAAATGAGCAGTTCTTC. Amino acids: CATGTWGLNEQFF.

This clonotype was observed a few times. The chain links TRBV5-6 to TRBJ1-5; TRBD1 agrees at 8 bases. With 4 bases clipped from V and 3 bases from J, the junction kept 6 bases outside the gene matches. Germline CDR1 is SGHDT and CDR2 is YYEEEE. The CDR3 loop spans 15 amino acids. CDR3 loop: CASSQDRVHNQPQHF. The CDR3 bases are TGTGCCAGCAGCCAGGACAGGGTCCACAATCAGCCCCAGCATTTT.

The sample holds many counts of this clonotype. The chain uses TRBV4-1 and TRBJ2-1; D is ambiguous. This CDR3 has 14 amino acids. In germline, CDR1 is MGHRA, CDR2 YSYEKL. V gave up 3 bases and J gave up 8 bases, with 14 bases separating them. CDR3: CASSHSQVRDEQFF. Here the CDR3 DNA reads TGCGCCAGCAGCCATAGCCAGGTGAGAGATGAGCAGTTCTTC.

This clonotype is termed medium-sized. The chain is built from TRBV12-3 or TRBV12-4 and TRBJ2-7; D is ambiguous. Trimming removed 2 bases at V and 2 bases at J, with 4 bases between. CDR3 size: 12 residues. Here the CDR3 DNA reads TGTGCCAGCAGTTTATTCCCCTACGAGCAGTACTTC. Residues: CASSLFPYEQYF.

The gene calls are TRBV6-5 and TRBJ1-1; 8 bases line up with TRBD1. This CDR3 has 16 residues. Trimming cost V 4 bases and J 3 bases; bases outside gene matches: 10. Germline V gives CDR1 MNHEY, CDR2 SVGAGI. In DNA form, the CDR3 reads TGTGCCAGCAGTTTCAGGACAGGGTCGCGGTACACTGAAGCTTTCTTT. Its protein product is CASSFRTGSRYTEAFF.

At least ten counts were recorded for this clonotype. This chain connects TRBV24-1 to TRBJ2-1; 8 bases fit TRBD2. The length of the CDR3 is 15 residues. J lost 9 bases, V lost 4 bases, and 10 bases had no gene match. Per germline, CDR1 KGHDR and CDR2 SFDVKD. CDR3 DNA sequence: TGTGCCACCAGTGAATCCTCCGGACTAGCTGGTGAGCAGTTCTTC. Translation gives CATSESSGLAGEQFF.

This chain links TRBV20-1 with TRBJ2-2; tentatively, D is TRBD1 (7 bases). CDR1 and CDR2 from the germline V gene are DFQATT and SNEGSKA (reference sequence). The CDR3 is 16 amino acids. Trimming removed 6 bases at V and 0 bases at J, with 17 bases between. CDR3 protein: CSAPTAGTANTGELFF. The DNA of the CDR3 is TGCAGTGCGCCGACCGCGGGGACAGCGAACACCGGGGAGCTGTTTTTT.

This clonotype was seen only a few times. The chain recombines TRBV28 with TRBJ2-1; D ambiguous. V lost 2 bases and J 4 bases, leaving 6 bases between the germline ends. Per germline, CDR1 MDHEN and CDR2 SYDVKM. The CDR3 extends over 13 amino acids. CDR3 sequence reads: CASSLIVYNEQFF. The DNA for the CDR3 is TGTGCCAGCAGTTTAATCGTATACAATGAGCAGTTCTTC.

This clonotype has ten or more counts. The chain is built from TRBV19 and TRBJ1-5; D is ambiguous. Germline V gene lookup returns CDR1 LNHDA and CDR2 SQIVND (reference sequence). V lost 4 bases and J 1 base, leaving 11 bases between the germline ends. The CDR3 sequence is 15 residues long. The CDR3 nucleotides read TGTGCCAGTAGTAGATACAAGGGAAGCAATCAGCCCCAGCATTTT. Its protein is CASSRYKGSNQPQHF.

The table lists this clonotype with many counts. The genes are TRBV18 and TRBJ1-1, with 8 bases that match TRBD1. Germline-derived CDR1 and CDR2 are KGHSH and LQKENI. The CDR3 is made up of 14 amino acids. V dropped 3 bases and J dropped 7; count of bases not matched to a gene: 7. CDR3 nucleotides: TGTGCCAGCTCACCCCGACAGGGGACGGGTGAAGCTTTCTTT. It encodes CASSPRQGTGEAFF.

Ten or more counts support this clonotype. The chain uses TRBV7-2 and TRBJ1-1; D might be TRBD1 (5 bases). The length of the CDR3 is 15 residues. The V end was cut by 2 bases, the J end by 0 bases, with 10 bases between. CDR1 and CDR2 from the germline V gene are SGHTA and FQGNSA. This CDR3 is CASSLLGPLNTEAFF. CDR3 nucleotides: TGTGCCAGCAGCTTACTGGGACCGCTGAACACTGAAGCTTTCTTT.

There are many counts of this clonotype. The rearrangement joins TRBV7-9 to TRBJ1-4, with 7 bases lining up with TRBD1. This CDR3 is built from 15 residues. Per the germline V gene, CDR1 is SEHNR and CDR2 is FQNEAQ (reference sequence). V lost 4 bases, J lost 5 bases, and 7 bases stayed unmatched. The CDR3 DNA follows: TGTGCCAGCAGCTGGACGGGGGGACAGAATGAAAAACTGTTTTTT. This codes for CASSWTGGQNEKLFF.

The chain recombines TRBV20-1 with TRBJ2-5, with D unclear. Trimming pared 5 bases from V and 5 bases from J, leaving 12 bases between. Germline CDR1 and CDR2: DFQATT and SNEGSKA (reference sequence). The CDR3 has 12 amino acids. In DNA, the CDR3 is TGCAGTGCTCATCGGGTCGGGGAGACCCAGTACTTC. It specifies CSAHRVGETQYF.

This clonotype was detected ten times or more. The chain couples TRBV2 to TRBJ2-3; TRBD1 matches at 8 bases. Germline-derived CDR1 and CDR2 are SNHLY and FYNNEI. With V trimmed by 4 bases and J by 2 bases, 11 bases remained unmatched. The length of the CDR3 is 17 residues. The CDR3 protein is CASSATQDRAFTDTQYF. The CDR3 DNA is TGTGCCAGCAGTGCGACACAGGACAGGGCGTTCACAGATACGCAGTATTTT.

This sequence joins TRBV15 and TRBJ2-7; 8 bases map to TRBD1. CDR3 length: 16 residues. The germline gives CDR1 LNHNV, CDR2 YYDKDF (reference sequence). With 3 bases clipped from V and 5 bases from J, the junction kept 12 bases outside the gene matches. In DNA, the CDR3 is TGTGCCACCAGCAGTCAATCCGGGACAGGCCTTAACGAGCAGTACTTC. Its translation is CATSSQSGTGLNEQYF.

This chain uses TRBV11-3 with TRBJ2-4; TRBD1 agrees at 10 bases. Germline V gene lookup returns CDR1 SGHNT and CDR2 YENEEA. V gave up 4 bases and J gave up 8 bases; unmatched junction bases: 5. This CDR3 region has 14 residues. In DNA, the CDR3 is TGTGCCAGCAGCTCCCCAGGACAGGGGGACATTCAGTACTTC. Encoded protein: CASSSPGQGDIQYF. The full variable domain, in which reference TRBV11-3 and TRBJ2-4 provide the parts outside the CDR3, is EAGVVQSPRYKIIEKKQPVAFWCNPISGHNTLYWYLQNLGQGPELLIRYENEEAVDDSQLPKDRFSAERLKGVDSTLKIQPAELGDSAVYLCASSSPGQGDIQYFGAGTRLSVL.

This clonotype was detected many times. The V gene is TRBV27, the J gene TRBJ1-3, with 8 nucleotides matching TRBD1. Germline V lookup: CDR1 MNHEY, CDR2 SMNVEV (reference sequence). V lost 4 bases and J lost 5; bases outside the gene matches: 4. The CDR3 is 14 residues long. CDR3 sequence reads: CASSSGTGRNTIYF. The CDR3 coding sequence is TGTGCCAGCAGTTCGGGGACAGGTAGAAACACCATATATTTT.

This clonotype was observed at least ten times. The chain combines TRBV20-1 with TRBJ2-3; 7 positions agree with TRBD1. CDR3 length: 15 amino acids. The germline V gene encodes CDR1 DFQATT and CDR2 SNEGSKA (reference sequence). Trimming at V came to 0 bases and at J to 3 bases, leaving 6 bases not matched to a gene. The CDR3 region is CSARDRQGWTDTQYF. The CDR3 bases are TGCAGTGCTAGAGACAGACAGGGTTGGACAGATACGCAGTATTTT.